This T cell receptor beta chain was profiled in a study of CD8 T cells in Susac syndrome. Germline V CDR1 and CDR2: SGHRS, YFSETQ. CDR3 size: 16 residues. V was trimmed by 4 bases and J by 7 bases, leaving 20 bases between them. Reverse transcription of about 0.5 to 1 ug RNA used random hexamers. Across 54 Vbeta and 13 Jbeta, TCR beta CDR3 was amplified with immunoSEQ multiplex PCR. TCRdb fed the immunoSEQ multiplex PCR reads into MiXCR, producing one record per CDR3 protein. The sample lists approximately 200,000 distinct CDR3 sequences, about 95% occurring once. TCR beta was sequenced from blood CD8+ and CD4+ T cells. Those who served as multiple sclerosis controls were treatment-naive patients with stable or active relapsing-remitting disease. FACS was used to enrich TEMRA cells, whereas the CD8+ and CD4+ T cells were obtained by negative isolation.

The specimen sequenced was CD4+ T cells from PBMCs. This sequence was found in a human donor with multiple sclerosis. The chain is built from TRBV5-1 and TRBJ2-2; D perhaps matches TRBD2 (5 bases). The chain's CDR3 is CASSKHRTLDGGELFF. As DNA, the CDR3 is TGCGCCAGCAGCAAGCACCGGACTCTCGATGGCGGGGAGCTGTTTTTT.